This TCR beta chain came from a study of blood T cells in healthy people across ages. This clonotype was observed a handful of times. Deletions cut 0 bases from V and 0 bases from J, with 15 bases between. The CDR3 is made up of 16 amino acids. Germline loops: CDR1 DFQATT, CDR2 SNEGSKA (reference sequence). The authors ran a second PCR of roughly 6 to 12 cycles using a sample-barcoded 5' primer and a J-beta primer mix. Each CDR3 protein gets one entry after TCRdb re-called the 5' RACE reads with MiXCR. The sample yields more than 900,000 distinct CDR3 sequences, roughly 29% seen once. This same sample was also part of a study on T cells of mothers and their children. As that study records: Each mother gave over 8 million TCR beta CDR3 reads; each child, several million.

This chain links TRBV20-1 with TRBJ2-7; unclear D gene. Sequenced material: blood. This sequence originates from a woman aged 40 to 50 in good health. CDR3 protein: CSARDLLAGSSYEQYF. CDR3 sequence (DNA): TGCAGTGCTAGAGATCTGCTGGCAGGATCCTCCTACGAGCAGTACTTC.